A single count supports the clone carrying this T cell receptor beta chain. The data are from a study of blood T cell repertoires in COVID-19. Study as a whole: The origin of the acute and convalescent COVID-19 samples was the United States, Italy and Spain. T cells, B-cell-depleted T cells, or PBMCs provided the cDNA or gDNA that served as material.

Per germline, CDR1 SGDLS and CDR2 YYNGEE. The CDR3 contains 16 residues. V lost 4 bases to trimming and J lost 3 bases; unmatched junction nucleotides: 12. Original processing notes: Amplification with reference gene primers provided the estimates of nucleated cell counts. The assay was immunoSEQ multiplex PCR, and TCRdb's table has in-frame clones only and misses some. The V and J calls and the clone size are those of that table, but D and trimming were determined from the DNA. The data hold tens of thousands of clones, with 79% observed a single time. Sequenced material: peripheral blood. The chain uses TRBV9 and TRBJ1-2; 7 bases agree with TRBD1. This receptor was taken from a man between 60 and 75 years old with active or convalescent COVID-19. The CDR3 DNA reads TGTGCCAGCAGCACCGCGGACAGGTCCCTCGACTATGGCTACACCTTC. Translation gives CASSTADRSLDYGYTF.